This T cell receptor beta chain was sequenced for a study of T-cell reconstitution after alpha-beta-depleted transplantation in children. This clonotype was counted at least ten times. Unique molecular identifiers were incorporated during preparation of the TCRbeta library. TCRdb reprocessed the PCR reads with MiXCR, giving one entry per CDR3 protein. Of approximately 250,000 distinct CDR3 sequences listed, around 9.7% are singletons. The CDR3 is made up of 15 amino acids. V dropped 6 bases and J dropped 4 bases, with 18 bases sitting between them. This sequence originates from a human donor who donated a stem cell graft to a child with SCID. V is TRBV12-3 or TRBV12-4 and J is TRBJ1-1; the D gene is possibly TRBD1 (5 bases). Specimen: PBMCs from the stem cell graft donor, collected from the stem cell graft. The CDR3 region is CASRPSQARGTEAFF. CDR3 DNA: TGTGCCAGCAGACCTAGTCAAGCGAGGGGCACTGAAGCTTTCTTT.